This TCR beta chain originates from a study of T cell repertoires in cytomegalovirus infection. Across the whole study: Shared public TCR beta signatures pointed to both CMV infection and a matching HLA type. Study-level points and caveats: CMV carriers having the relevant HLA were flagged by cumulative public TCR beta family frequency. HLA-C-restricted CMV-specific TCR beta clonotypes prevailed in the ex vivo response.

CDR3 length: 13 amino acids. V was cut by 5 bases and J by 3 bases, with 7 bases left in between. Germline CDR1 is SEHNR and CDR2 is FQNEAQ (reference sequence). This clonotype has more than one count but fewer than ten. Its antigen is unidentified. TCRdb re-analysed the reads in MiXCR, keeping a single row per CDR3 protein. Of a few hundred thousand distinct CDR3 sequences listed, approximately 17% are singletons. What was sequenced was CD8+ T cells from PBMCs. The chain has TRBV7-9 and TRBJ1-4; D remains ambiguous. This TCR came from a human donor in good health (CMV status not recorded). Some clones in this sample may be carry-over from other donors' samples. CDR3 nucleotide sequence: TGTGCCAGCAGCGCGAAAGCTAATGAAAAACTGTTTTTT. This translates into CASSAKANEKLFF.